These 12 T cell receptor beta chains share one sample of origin, sequenced in a study of cytomegalovirus exposure and HLA in healthy donors. Produced via immunoSEQ multiplex PCR; TCRdb's table is partial and in-frame only. Altogether 55,000 to 80,000 clones are present, 85% to 95% being singletons, with the ten largest covering 6% to 8.5%. What was sequenced was PBMCs. The source is a woman in her late teens or twenties in good health and CMV-seropositive.

The chain has TRBV7-6 and TRBJ2-7, with TRBD2 identical over 7 bases. The V gene end was trimmed by 5 bases and the J gene end by 2 bases; junction bases not matched to a gene: 6. Germline CDR1 reads SGHVS; CDR2 reads FNYEAQ. There are 14 residues in the CDR3. The DNA for the CDR3 is TGTGCCAGCAGCCGAACAGCGGGAACCTACGAGCAGTACTTC. Encoded protein: CASSRTAGTYEQYF. The complete variable domain, with remaining parts taken from reference TRBV7-6 and TRBJ2-7, reads GAGVSQSPRYKVTKRGQDVALRCDPISGHVSLYWYRQALGQGPEFLTYFNYEAQQDKSGLPNDRFSAERPEGSISTLTIQRTEQRDSAMYRCASSRTAGTYEQYFGPGTRLTVT.

The genes are TRBV2 and TRBJ2-3; 7 bases are shared with TRBD2. This CDR3 comprises 14 residues. Germline-derived CDR1 and CDR2 are SNHLY and FYNNEI. Trimming at V came to 6 bases and at J to 0 bases, leaving 3 bases not matched to a gene. This chain's CDR3 is CASSPGGSTDTQYF. The CDR3 coding sequence is TGTGCCAGCAGCCCCGGGGGGAGCACAGATACGCAGTATTTT.

J is TRBJ2-5 and V is TRBV5-4, with 10 positions matching TRBD1. Looked up from germline, CDR1 is SGHNT and CDR2 is YYREEE (reference sequence). The CDR3 covers 15 residues. Trimming at V came to 4 bases and at J to 5 bases, leaving 8 bases not matched to a gene. The CDR3 region is CASSGRQGAWETQYF. Here the CDR3 DNA reads TGTGCCAGCAGCGGCAGACAGGGGGCGTGGGAGACCCAGTACTTC.

The rearrangement joins TRBV11-1 to TRBJ2-5, with D tentatively TRBD2 (6 bases). V was cut by 8 bases and J by 3 bases, with 16 bases left in between. The CDR3 spans 14 residues. The germline gives CDR1 SGHAT, CDR2 FQDESV (reference sequence). The CDR3 DNA follows: TGTGCCAGCTCCGCGGGACCGATGAAAGAGACCCAGTACTTC. Its translation: CASSAGPMKETQYF.

V usage is TRBV29-1 and J usage is TRBJ2-1; the match to TRBD2 covers 13 bases. V shed 5 bases, J shed 4 bases, and the junction held 8 bases outside the gene matches. Germline-derived CDR1 and CDR2 are SQVTM and ANQGSEA. The CDR3 consists of 16 residues. The CDR3 sequence is CSVRTGTSGVYNEQFF. Here the CDR3 DNA reads TGCAGCGTTCGGACCGGGACTAGCGGGGTATACAATGAGCAGTTCTTC.

J is TRBJ2-2 and V is TRBV9; possible D gene TRBD2, 6 bases. V was clipped by 4 bases and J by 4 bases, with 14 bases between them. CDR1 and CDR2 (germline): SGDLS, YYNGEE. The CDR3 extends over 15 amino acids. In DNA, the CDR3 is TGTGCCAGCAGCAGAAGACCGGGACTCACCGGGGAGCTGTTTTTT. Amino acid sequence: CASSRRPGLTGELFF.

As for this clone: Relative to the germline gene, one junction end is altered; a read error may explain this. V gene TRBV30 combines with J gene TRBJ1-2; D gene unclear. The CDR3 contains 15 residues. The germline gives CDR1 GTSNPN, CDR2 SVGIG (reference sequence). The CDR3, as DNA: TGTGCCTGGGGTGTTCCCGCAGGCGCCTTCTATGGCTACACCTTC. Translated, it gives CAWGVPAGAFYGYTF.

The chain joins TRBV7-9 to TRBJ1-2; TRBD1 matches at 8 bases. With V trimmed by 4 bases and J by 4 bases, 8 bases remained unmatched. The CDR3 has 15 amino acids. The germline V gene encodes CDR1 SEHNR and CDR2 FQNEAQ (reference sequence). The CDR3 DNA reads TGTGCCAGCAGCTATGGGACAGGCCTGACCTATGGCTACACCTTC. It is translated as CASSYGTGLTYGYTF.

The chain has TRBV6-6 and TRBJ1-5; D may be TRBD1 (6 bases). This CDR3 has 15 amino acids. The germline gives CDR1 MNHNY, CDR2 SVGAGI (reference sequence). V lost 5 bases and J lost 0, with 11 bases in between. The CDR3 DNA reads TGTGCCAGCAGTCCCCAGGGGCATAGCAATCAGCCCCAGCATTTT. Its protein product is CASSPQGHSNQPQHF.

This chain joins TRBV28 and TRBJ2-5; possibly TRBD2 for D (5 bases). The germline CDR1 and CDR2 sequences are MDHEN and SYDVKM. The CDR3 is 16 residues long. Trimming took off 6 bases at V and 3 bases at J, with 20 bases between the two ends. CDR3 sequence reads: CASRFKSVGEKETQYF. CDR3 sequence (DNA): TGTGCCAGCAGGTTTAAGAGTGTGGGAGAAAAAGAGACCCAGTACTTC.

This sequence joins TRBV5-4 and TRBJ2-7, with 7 bases identical to TRBD2. V trimming: 2 bases; J trimming: 3 bases; junction bases outside the gene matches: 11. CDR1 is SGHNT, CDR2 YYREEE, per germline (reference sequence). The CDR3 consists of 16 residues. The CDR3 DNA reads as TGTGCCAGCAGCTTTAAAGTACTAGCGCAATACTACGAGCAGTACTTC. Protein sequence: CASSFKVLAQYYEQYF. The full variable domain, with the rest looked up from reference TRBV5-4 and TRBJ2-7, is ETGVTQSPTHLIKTRGQQVTLRCSSQSGHNTVSWYQQALGQGPQFIFQYYREEENGRGNFPPRFSGLQFPNYSSELNVNALELDDSALYLCASSFKVLAQYYEQYFGPGTRLTVT.

The V call is TRBV7-2, the J call TRBJ2-2; no clear D gene. This CDR3 comprises 14 residues. V lost 1 base and J 4 bases, leaving 7 bases between the germline ends. CDR1 and CDR2 from the germline V gene are SGHTA and FQGNSA. The DNA for the CDR3 is TGTGCCAGCAGCTTAGTTCCCAGCACCGGGGAGCTGTTTTTT. The encoded protein is CASSLVPSTGELFF.